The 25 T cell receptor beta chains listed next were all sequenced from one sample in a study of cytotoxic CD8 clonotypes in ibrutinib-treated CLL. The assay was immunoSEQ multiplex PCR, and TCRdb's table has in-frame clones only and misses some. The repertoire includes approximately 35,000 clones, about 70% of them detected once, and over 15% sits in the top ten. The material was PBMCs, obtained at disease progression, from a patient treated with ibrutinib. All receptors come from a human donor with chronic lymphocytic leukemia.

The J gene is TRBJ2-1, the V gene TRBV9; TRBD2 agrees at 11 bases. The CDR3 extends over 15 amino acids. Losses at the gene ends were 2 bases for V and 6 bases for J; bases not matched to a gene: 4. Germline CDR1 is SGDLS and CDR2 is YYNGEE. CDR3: CASSVSGGGGNEQFF. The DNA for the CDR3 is TGTGCCAGCAGCGTTAGCGGGGGGGGAGGCAATGAGCAGTTCTTC.

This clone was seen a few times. This CDR3 reads CASSEGQLNSPLHF. The CDR3 DNA reads as TGTGCCAGCAGTGAAGGGCAGCTTAATTCACCCCTCCACTTT. The chain uses TRBV6-5 and TRBJ1-6; unclear D gene. Germline V CDR1 and CDR2: MNHEY, SVGAGI. V lost 5 bases, J lost 6 bases, and 11 bases lay in between. The CDR3 is 14 amino acids.

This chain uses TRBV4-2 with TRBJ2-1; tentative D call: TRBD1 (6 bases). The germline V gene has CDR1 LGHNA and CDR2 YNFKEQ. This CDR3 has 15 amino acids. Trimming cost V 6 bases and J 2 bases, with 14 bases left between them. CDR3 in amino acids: CASRRSRGTYNEQFF. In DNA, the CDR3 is TGTGCCAGCAGACGATCCAGGGGTACCTACAATGAGCAGTTCTTC.

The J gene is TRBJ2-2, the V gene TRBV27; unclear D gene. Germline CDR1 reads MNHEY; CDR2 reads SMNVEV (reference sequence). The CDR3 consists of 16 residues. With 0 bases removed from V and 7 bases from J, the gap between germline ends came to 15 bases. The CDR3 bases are TGTGCCAGCAGTTTATCCCAGGCCCGATTGAGCGGGGAGCTGTTTTTT. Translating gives CASSLSQARLSGELFF.

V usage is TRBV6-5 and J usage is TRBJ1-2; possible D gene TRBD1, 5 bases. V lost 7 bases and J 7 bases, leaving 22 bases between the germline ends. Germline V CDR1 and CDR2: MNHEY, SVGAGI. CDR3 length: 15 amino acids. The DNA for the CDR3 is TGTGCCAGCATCAAGAGCGGGGAGGGGTCAGGTGGCTACACCTTC. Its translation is CASIKSGEGSGGYTF.

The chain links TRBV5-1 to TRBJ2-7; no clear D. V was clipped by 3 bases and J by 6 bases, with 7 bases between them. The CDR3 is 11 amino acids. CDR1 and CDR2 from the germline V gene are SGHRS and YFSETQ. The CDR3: CASSSEVEQYF. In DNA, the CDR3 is TGCGCCAGCAGCTCCGAGGTCGAGCAGTACTTC.

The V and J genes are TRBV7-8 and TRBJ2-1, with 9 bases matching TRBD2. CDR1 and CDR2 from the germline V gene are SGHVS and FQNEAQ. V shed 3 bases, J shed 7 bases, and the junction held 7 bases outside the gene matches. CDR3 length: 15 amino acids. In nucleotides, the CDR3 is TGTGCCAGCAGCTTTTACAGCGGGGGGCCGAATGAGCAGTTCTTC. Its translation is CASSFYSGGPNEQFF.

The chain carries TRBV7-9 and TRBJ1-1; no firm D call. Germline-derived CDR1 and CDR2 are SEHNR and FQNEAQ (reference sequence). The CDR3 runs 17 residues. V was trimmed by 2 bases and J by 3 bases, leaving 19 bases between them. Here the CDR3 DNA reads TGTGCCAGCAGCTTAAAGAATCCCCTCTTCCTGGACACTGAAGCTTTCTTT. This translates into CASSLKNPLFLDTEAFF. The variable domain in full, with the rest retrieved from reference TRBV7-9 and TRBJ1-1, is DTGVSQNPRHKITKRGQNVTFRCDPISEHNRLYWYRQTLGQGPEFLTYFQNEAQLEKSRLLSDRFSAERPKGSFSTLEIQRTEQGDSAMYLCASSLKNPLFLDTEAFFGQGTRLTVV.

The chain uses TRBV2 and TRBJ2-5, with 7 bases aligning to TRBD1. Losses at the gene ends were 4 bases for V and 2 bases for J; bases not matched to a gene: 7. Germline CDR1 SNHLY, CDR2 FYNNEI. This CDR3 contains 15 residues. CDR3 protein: CASSGFGTEQETQYF. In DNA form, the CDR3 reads TGTGCCAGCAGTGGTTTCGGGACAGAGCAAGAGACCCAGTACTTC.

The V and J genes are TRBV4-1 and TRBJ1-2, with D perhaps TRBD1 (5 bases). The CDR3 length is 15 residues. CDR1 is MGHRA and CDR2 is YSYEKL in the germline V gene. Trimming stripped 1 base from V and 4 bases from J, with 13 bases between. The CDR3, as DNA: TGCGCCAGCAGCCAAGGTTTCGGGGGGGGCTATGGCTACACCTTC. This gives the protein CASSQGFGGGYGYTF.

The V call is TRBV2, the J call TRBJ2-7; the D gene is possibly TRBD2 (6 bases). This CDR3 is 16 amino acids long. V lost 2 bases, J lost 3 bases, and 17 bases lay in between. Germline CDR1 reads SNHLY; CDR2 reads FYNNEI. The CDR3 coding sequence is TGTGCCAGCAGTGAATGGGGTAAGGGAGGAATCTACGAGCAGTACTTC. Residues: CASSEWGKGGIYEQYF.

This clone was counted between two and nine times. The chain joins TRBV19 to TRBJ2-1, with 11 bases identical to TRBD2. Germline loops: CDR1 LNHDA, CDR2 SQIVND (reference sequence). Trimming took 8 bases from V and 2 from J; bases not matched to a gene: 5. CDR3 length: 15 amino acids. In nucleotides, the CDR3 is TGTGCCAGTGGGCTAGCGGGGGGCCCCTACAATGAGCAGTTCTTC. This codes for CASGLAGGPYNEQFF.

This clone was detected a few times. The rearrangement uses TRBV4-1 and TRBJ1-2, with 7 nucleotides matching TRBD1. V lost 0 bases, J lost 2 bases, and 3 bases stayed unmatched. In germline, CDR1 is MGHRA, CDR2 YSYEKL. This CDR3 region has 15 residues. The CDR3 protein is CASSQDGTANYGYTF. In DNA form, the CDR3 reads TGCGCCAGCAGCCAAGATGGGACAGCAAACTATGGCTACACCTTC.

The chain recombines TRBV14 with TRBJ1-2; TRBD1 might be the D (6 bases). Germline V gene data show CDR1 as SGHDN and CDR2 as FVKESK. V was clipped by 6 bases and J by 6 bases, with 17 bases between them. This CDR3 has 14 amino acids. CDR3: CASSLGPTGHGYTF. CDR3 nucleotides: TGTGCCAGCAGTCTAGGTCCCACAGGGCATGGCTACACCTTC.

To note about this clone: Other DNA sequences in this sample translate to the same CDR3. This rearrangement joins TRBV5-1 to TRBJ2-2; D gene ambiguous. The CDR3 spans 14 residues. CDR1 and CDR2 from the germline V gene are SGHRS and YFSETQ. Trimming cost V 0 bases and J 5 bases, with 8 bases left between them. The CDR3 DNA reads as TGCGCCAGCAGCTTGGTGGTAGGGACCGGGGAGCTGTTTTTT. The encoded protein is CASSLVVGTGELFF.

The CDR3 DNA sequence: TGTGCCAGCAATGGACTACAGGGGGCTGGAAACACCATATATTTT. It encodes CASNGLQGAGNTIYF. V is TRBV6-1 and J is TRBJ1-3; 8 bases are a match to TRBD1. The CDR3 runs to 15 residues. Trimming cost V 7 bases and J 2 bases; bases outside gene matches: 7. CDR1 and CDR2 (germline): MNHNS, SASEGT.

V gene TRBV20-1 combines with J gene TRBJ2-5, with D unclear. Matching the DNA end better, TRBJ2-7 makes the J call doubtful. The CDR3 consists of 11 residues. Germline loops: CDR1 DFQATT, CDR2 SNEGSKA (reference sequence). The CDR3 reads CSARLLNEQYF. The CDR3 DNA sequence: TGCAGTGCTAGACTTTTGAACGAGCAGTACTTC.

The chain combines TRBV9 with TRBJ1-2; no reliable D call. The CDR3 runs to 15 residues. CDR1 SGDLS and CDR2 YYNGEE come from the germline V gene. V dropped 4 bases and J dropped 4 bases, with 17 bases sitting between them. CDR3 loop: CASSRSAGSSYGYTF. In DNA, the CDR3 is TGTGCCAGCAGCCGTAGTGCCGGATCTAGCTATGGCTACACCTTC.

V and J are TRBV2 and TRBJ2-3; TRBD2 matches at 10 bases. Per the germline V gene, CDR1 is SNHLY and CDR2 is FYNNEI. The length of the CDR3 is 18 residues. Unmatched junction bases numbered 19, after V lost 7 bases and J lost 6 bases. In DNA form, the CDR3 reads TGTGCCAGCACCCTGGGCAGCGGGGGGGCCAGAACCAGGGATACGCAGTATTTT. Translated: CASTLGSGGARTRDTQYF. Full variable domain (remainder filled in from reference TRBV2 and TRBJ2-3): EPEVTQTPSHQVTQMGQEVILRCVPISNHLYFYWYRQILGQKVEFLVSFYNNEISEKSEIFDDQFSVERPDGSNFTLKIRSTKLEDSAMYFCASTLGSGGARTRDTQYFGPGTRLTVL.

CDR3 loop: CASSRLAGGLDTQYF. The CDR3 bases are TGTGCCAGCAGTAGACTAGCGGGGGGGCTAGATACGCAGTATTTT. This rearrangement joins TRBV6-5 to TRBJ2-3; 14 bases map to TRBD2. The CDR3 sequence is 15 residues long. Germline V CDR1 and CDR2: MNHEY, SVGAGI. V lost 5 bases, J lost 5 bases, and 3 bases stayed unmatched.

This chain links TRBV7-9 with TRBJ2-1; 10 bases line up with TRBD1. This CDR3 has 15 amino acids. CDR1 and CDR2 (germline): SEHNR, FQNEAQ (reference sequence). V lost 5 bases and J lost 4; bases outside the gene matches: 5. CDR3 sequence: CASSRGQGIYNEQFF. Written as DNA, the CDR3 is TGTGCCAGCAGCAGGGGACAGGGGATATACAATGAGCAGTTCTTC.

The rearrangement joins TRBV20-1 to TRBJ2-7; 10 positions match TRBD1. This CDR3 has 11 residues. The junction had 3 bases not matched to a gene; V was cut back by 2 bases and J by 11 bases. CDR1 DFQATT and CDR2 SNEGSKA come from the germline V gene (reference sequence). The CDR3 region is CSARSGQGEYF. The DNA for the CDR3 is TGCAGTGCTAGATCCGGACAGGGGGAGTACTTC.

The CDR3 DNA reads TGTGCCAGCAGTTCCCGACAGATATATAATGAAAAACTGTTTTTT. Translating gives CASSSRQIYNEKLFF. The chain links TRBV27 to TRBJ1-4; possibly TRBD1 for D (5 bases). In germline, CDR1 is MNHEY, CDR2 SMNVEV (reference sequence). The V gene lost 4 bases and the J gene lost 4 bases, with 13 bases spanning the gap. CDR3 length: 15 residues.

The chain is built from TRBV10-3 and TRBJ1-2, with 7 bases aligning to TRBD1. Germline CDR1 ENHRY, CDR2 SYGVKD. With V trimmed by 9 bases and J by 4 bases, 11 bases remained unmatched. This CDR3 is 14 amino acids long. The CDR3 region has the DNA TGTGCCATGGCAGCCGGGACAGCTGCCTATGGCTACACCTTC. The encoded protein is CAMAAGTAAYGYTF.

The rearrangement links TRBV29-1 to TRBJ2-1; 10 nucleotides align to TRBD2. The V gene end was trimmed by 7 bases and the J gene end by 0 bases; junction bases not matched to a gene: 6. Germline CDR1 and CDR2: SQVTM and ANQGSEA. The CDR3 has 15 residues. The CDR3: CSAGTSASSYNEQFF. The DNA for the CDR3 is TGCAGCGCAGGGACTAGCGCTAGCTCCTACAATGAGCAGTTCTTC.